The 2 T cell receptor beta chains in this list originate from one sample, sequenced in a study of regulatory T cells in long-lasting Graves disease. Indicated time point: persistent/refractory GD, antithyroid drugs over 5 years with positive TRAb. Making the TCR library involved RNA that had been extracted from PBMCs. Building the TCR beta libraries relied on iRepertoire HTBI primers, and CDR3 regions underwent Arm-PCR. TCRdb reprocessed the multiplex PCR reads via MiXCR and lists one record per CDR3 protein. The sample lists 600,000 to 850,000 distinct CDR3 sequences; around 30% were seen once. This material consisted of peripheral blood mononuclear cells (PBMCs), taken when the disease was refractory, from a patient treated with antithyroid drugs. The receptors were sampled from a female donor with Graves disease.

The V call is TRBV10-3, the J call TRBJ2-2; D is unclear. There are 11 residues in the CDR3. V was shortened by 6 bases and J by 1 base, with 0 bases between the two germline ends. Germline V CDR1 and CDR2: ENHRY, SYGVKD. This CDR3 is CAIRNTGELFF. As DNA, the CDR3 is TGTGCCATCAGGAACACCGGGGAGCTGTTTTTT.

The chain couples TRBV19 to TRBJ1-4; D gene unclear. The CDR3 spans 15 residues. Germline CDR1 LNHDA, CDR2 SQIVND (reference sequence). Trimming stripped 3 bases from V and 4 bases from J, with 12 bases between. The DNA of the CDR3 is TGTGCCAGTAGTATTAGTGGGCGGAATAATGAAAAACTGTTTTTT. Residues: CASSISGRNNEKLFF.